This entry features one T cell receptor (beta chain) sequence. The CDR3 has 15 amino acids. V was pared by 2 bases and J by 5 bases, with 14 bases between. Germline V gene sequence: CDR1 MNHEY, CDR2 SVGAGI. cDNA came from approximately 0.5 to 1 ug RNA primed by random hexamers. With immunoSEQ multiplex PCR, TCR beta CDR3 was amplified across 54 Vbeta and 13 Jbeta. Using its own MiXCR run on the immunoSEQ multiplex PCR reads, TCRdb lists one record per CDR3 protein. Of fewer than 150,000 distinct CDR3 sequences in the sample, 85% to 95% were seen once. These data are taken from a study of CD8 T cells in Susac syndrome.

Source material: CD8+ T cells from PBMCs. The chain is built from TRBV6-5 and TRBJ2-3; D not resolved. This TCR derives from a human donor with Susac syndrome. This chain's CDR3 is CASSYGLVRGDTQYF. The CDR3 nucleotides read TGTGCCAGCAGTTACGGGCTAGTACGAGGAGATACGCAGTATTTT.